This T cell receptor (beta chain) stems from a study of a mutant IDH1 vaccine in newly diagnosed glioma. Study at large: Eight vaccine doses were administered to patients at weeks 1, 3, 5, 7, 11, 15, 19 and 23. The therapy given earlier, which was standard therapy, consisted of radiotherapy, temozolomide, or both, and most of the patients received both. Study-level points and caveats: Pseudoprogression seemed unlinked to shifts in top peripheral T cell clonotypes.

About this clone itself: Antigen unknown.

CDR3 length equals 14 residues. Germline CDR1 is MNHNS and CDR2 is SASEGT. The germline V and J ends were trimmed by 6 bases and 2 bases, with 11 bases remaining between them. Noted time point: week 11, during vaccination. In every dose of vaccine, 300 ug of mutant IDH1 20-mer peptide was given alongside topical imiquimod. Clones were sequenced by immunoSEQ multiplex PCR, and TCRdb holds only the in-frame ones, with some missing. The sample lists 50,000 or so clones, around nine tenths occurring once. This receptor was taken from a man over 45 with glioma. Here the sequenced sample was PBMCs, taken from a glioma patient whose treatment included an IDH1 peptide vaccine. The chain employs TRBV6-1 and TRBJ1-3; D is perhaps TRBD1 (5 bases). The CDR3 DNA reads as TGTGCCAGCAGAATAGGAGGGGCTGGAAACACCATATATTTT. Its protein is CASRIGGAGNTIYF.